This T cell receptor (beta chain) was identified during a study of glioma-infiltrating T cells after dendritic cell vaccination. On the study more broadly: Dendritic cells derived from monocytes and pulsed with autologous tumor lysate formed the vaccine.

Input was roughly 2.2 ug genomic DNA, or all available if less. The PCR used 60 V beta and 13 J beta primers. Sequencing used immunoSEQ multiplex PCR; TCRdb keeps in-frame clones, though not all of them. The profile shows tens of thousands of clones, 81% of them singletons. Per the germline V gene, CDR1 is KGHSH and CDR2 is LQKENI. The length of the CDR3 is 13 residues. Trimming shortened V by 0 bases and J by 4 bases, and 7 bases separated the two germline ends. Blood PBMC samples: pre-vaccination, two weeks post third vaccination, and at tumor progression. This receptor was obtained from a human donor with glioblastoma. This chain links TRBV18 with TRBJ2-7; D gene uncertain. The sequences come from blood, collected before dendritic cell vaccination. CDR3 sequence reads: CASSPPDGYEQYF. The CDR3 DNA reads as TGTGCCAGCTCACCACCTGACGGGTACGAGCAGTACTTC.